This is a list of T cell receptor beta chains from one sample in a study of technical replicates of blood from a handful of donors. Clones were sequenced by immunoSEQ multiplex PCR, and TCRdb holds only the in-frame ones, with some missing. The sample lists approximately 15,000 clones, approximately 78% occurring once. Sequencing was done on a sample of PBMCs. The receptor source for this set is a human donor in good health. CDR3s include the opening cysteine and the closing phenylalanine or tryptophan. Each record gives: V gene, D gene, clone size, J gene, CDR3 protein, CDR3 DNA. D genes are given only for firm matches. Size tells how often a clone was seen (once, few, many) or the class of an expanded clone, and some rows leave it out.

>TRBV13|TRBD2|.|TRBJ2-3
CASSPLTSLTDTQYF
TGTGCCAGCAGCCCGTTGACTAGCTTGACAGATACGCAGTATTTT
>TRBV6-1|TRBD2|.|TRBJ2-3
CASSDWGGRGTDTQYF
TGTGCCAGCAGTGACTGGGGCGGGAGGGGCACAGATACGCAGTATTTT
>TRBV5-1|TRBD2|.|TRBJ2-7
CASSLGLAGGNGYEQYF
TGCGCCAGCAGCTTGGGACTAGCGGGAGGTAACGGCTACGAGCAGTACTTC
>TRBV13|.|once|TRBJ2-2
CASSQGLIKTGELFF
TGTGCCAGCAGCCAAGGACTAATCAAGACCGGGGAGCTGTTTTTT
>TRBV11-3|.|.|TRBJ2-1
CASSPFRGDYNEQFF
TGTGCCAGCAGCCCCTTCAGGGGCGACTACAATGAGCAGTTCTTC
>TRBV5-6|.|.|TRBJ1-2
CASSWMTNYGYTF
TGTGCCAGCAGCTGGATGACAAACTATGGCTACACCTTC
>TRBV7-6|TRBD1|.|TRBJ2-2
CASSLRTGFGELFF
TGTGCCAGCAGCTTAAGGACAGGGTTCGGGGAGCTGTTTTTT
>TRBV6-5|.|.|TRBJ1-2
CASVGSDNGYTF
TGTGCCAGCGTCGGGAGCGACAACGGCTACACCTTC
>TRBV19|TRBD2|.|TRBJ2-7
CASSIRGSGSTSYEQYF
TGTGCCAGTAGTATCCGTGGTAGCGGGAGCACCTCCTACGAGCAGTACTTC
>TRBV11-2|.|.|TRBJ1-1
CASSWPGNTEAFF
TGTGCCAGCAGCTGGCCTGGGAACACTGAAGCTTTCTTT
>TRBV19|.|.|TRBJ2-5
CASSIQLGWETQYF
TGTGCCAGTAGTATTCAGCTCGGGTGGGAGACCCAGTACTTC
>TRBV28|.|.|TRBJ1-5
CASRSSQEYNQPQHF
TGTGCCAGCAGGTCTAGCCAGGAGTACAATCAGCCCCAGCATTTT
>TRBV5-1|TRBD2|.|TRBJ2-1
CASSPGLAGVDEQFF
TGCGCCAGCAGCCCCGGACTAGCGGGAGTGGATGAGCAGTTCTTC
>TRBV5-1|TRBD2|.|TRBJ2-2
CASSLFSRAGDTGELFF
TGCGCCAGCAGCTTGTTCTCACGAGCGGGAGACACCGGGGAGCTGTTTTTT
>TRBV6-4|.|.|TRBJ2-1
CASSGEAGLGYNEQFF
TGTGCCAGCAGTGGCGAAGCGGGCCTAGGCTACAATGAGCAGTTCTTC
>TRBV6-5|TRBD1|.|TRBJ2-7
CASSRQGVRSYEQYF
TGTGCCAGCAGCCGACAGGGTGTGAGGTCCTACGAGCAGTACTTC
>TRBV23-1|.|.|TRBJ2-7
CASSQSLESPYEQYF
TGCGCCAGCAGTCAATCGTTGGAGAGTCCCTACGAGCAGTACTTC
>TRBV5-1|TRBD2|.|TRBJ2-1
CASSLSLAGEGGRQFF
TGCGCCAGCAGCTTGAGTCTAGCGGGAGAAGGGGGACGGCAGTTCTTC